This entry lists 20 T cell receptor beta chains sequenced from one sample in a study of spatial heterogeneity in lung cancer (dated by TCRdb to between 2018 and 2021). Libraries were made using 5' RACE. Instrument on record: NextSeq 500. TCRdb trimmed public reads at Q25 via fastp, called clones via MiXCR and kept in-frame beta chains. Each entry is one CDR3 protein sequence, shown with its most common DNA and genes. For this sample there are 10,000 to 15,000 distinct CDR3 sequences; approximately 4% appear just once. More than 35% of the sample is taken by the ten largest. The intended sense of this specimen's time point label: sample taken at primary tumor resection. The sample in question was PBMCs, obtained at surgery. The receptors originated from a male donor with early-stage non-small cell lung cancer.

This clonotype was counted at least ten times. J is TRBJ2-5 and V is TRBV19; 7 bases line up with TRBD1. The CDR3 totals 13 residues. Germline assignment: CDR1 LNHDA and CDR2 SQIVND (reference sequence). V shed 10 bases, J shed 10 bases, and the junction held 15 bases outside the gene matches. This CDR3 is CATQTGSRGRQYF. CDR3 coding DNA: TGTGCCACCCAGACAGGGAGTCGGGGACGCCAGTACTTC.

The table lists this clonotype with many counts. V is TRBV3-1 and J is TRBJ2-7; D is possibly TRBD1 (6 bases). Trimming pared 6 bases from V and 1 base from J, leaving 13 bases between. Per the germline V gene, CDR1 is LGHDT and CDR2 is YNNKEL (reference sequence). The CDR3 is 14 amino acids. In DNA form, the CDR3 reads TGTGCCAGCAGACCCTCCGGGACATCCTACGAGCAGTACTTC. Encoded protein: CASRPSGTSYEQYF.

This clonotype was picked up many times. The chain employs TRBV18 and TRBJ2-7, with TRBD2 matching over 12 bases. The CDR3 covers 14 residues. The V segment lost 6 bases and the J segment 7 bases; nucleotides outside the gene matches: 7. Germline CDR1 is KGHSH and CDR2 is LQKENI. This chain's CDR3 is CASSPTSGSREQYF. The CDR3 DNA reads TGTGCCAGCTCTCCGACTAGCGGGAGTAGGGAGCAGTACTTC. Combining the CDR3 with reference TRBV18 and TRBJ2-7 gives the whole variable domain NAGVMQNPRHLVRRRGQEARLRCSPMKGHSHVYWYRQLPEEGLKFMVYLQKENIIDESGMPKERFSAEFPKEGPSILRIQQVVRGDSAAYFCASSPTSGSREQYFGPGTRLTVT.

The chain links TRBV6-2 or TRBV6-3 to TRBJ2-7; 14 nucleotides line up with TRBD2. The germline gives CDR1 MNHEY, CDR2 SVGEGT. J was trimmed by 5 bases and V by 4 bases; bases with no gene match: 7. This CDR3 has 16 amino acids. CDR3 DNA sequence: TGTGCCAGCAGTTCCAGACTAGCGGGAGGGCCGGACGAGCAGTACTTC. It specifies CASSSRLAGGPDEQYF.

In this sample, this clonotype turned up many times. This chain connects TRBV5-1 to TRBJ1-2; 9 bases map to TRBD1. The CDR3 is 16 amino acids. Germline CDR1 is SGHRS and CDR2 is YFSETQ. V gave up 4 bases and J gave up 5 bases; unmatched junction bases: 12. The CDR3 protein is CASSLHGSQGAYGYTF. CDR3 in DNA: TGCGCCAGCAGCCTCCACGGGTCACAGGGGGCGTATGGCTACACCTTC.

This clonotype occurred many times. V is TRBV5-1 and J is TRBJ2-7; no firm D call. Trimming removed 6 bases at V and 0 bases at J, with 13 bases between. The CDR3 is 14 residues long. CDR1 is SGHRS and CDR2 is YFSETQ in the germline V gene. The CDR3: CASKVDPSSYEQYF. CDR3 nucleotide sequence: TGCGCCAGCAAGGTGGACCCGAGCTCCTACGAGCAGTACTTC.

This clonotype came up many times. The gene calls are TRBV6-5 and TRBJ2-7, with no clear D. With 6 bases removed from V and 6 bases from J, the gap between germline ends came to 12 bases. There are 12 residues in the CDR3. Germline-derived CDR1 and CDR2 are MNHEY and SVGAGI. The DNA of the CDR3 is TGTGCCAGCAGCCTAAGGTCGGGCGAGCAGTACTTC. Translating it yields CASSLRSGEQYF.

This clonotype was counted at least ten times. The rearrangement links TRBV7-2 to TRBJ2-1; D not certain. The V end lost 4 bases, the J end lost 8 bases, and 12 bases lay between the germline ends. This CDR3 is built from 13 residues. Germline-derived CDR1 and CDR2 are SGHTA and FQGNSA. Written as DNA, the CDR3 is TGTGCCAGCAGCTCTCGCCCTAGAGATGAGCAGTTCTTC. This gives the protein CASSSRPRDEQFF. The full variable domain, completed using reference TRBV7-2 and TRBJ2-1, is GAGVSQSPSNKVTEKGKDVELRCDPISGHTALYWYRQSLGQGLEFLIYFQGNSAPDKSGLPSDRFSAERTGGSVSTLTIQRTQQEDSAVYLCASSSRPRDEQFFGPGTRLTVL.

This clonotype came up a few times. The genes are TRBV3-1 and TRBJ2-2; 8 nucleotides agree with TRBD2. This CDR3 has 16 residues. Germline assignment: CDR1 LGHDT and CDR2 YNNKEL (reference sequence). Trimming cost V 0 bases and J 5 bases; bases outside gene matches: 5. Written as DNA, the CDR3 is TGTGCCAGCAGCCAAGACTTGTCTAGCGGGACCGGGGAGCTGTTTTTT. Translated: CASSQDLSSGTGELFF.

The rearrangement joins TRBV2 to TRBJ2-7, with TRBD1 matching 7 bases. J was trimmed by 2 bases and V by 8 bases; bases with no gene match: 9. Germline V gene lookup returns CDR1 SNHLY and CDR2 FYNNEI. CDR3 length: 14 amino acids. This CDR3 reads CASLTGAAPYEQYF. In DNA, the CDR3 is TGTGCCAGCCTAACAGGGGCCGCGCCCTACGAGCAGTACTTC.

This clonotype was detected many times. V usage is TRBV2 and J usage is TRBJ1-1; D unresolved. The germline V and J ends were trimmed by 2 bases and 2 bases, with 12 bases remaining between them. Per germline, CDR1 SNHLY and CDR2 FYNNEI. The CDR3 is made up of 15 amino acids. CDR3 region: CASSESLAGNTEAFF. The DNA of the CDR3 is TGTGCCAGCAGTGAATCCCTGGCAGGTAACACTGAAGCTTTCTTT.

Many counts were recorded for this clonotype. The chain combines TRBV12-3 or TRBV12-4 with TRBJ2-1; D is undetermined. Trimming pared 2 bases from V and 9 bases from J, leaving 8 bases between. The CDR3 runs to 12 residues. DNA for the CDR3: TGTGCCAGCAGTTTAAAAGGACGTGAGCAGTTCTTC. Residues: CASSLKGREQFF.

This clonotype has ten or more counts. The rearrangement links TRBV2 to TRBJ2-3; D remains unclear. Trimming stripped 7 bases from V and 10 bases from J, with 18 bases between. The CDR3 consists of 13 residues. Germline V gene lookup returns CDR1 SNHLY and CDR2 FYNNEI. CDR3: CASTPVGSPSQYF. CDR3 DNA: TGTGCCAGCACTCCCGTGGGATCCCCCTCGCAGTATTTT.

At least ten counts were recorded for this clonotype. The chain carries TRBV5-1 and TRBJ2-3, with 10 positions matching TRBD1. CDR1 SGHRS and CDR2 YFSETQ come from the germline V gene. The CDR3 has 17 residues. V was pared by 2 bases and J by 5 bases, with 11 bases of the junction left unmatched. The CDR3 DNA follows: TGCGCCAGCAGCTTCTCCGGGACAGGGGTAAATTTAGATACGCAGTATTTT. This sequence encodes CASSFSGTGVNLDTQYF.

The table lists this clonotype with many counts. The chain joins TRBV6-5 to TRBJ2-4; D might be TRBD1 (5 bases). The CDR3 has 14 residues. Trimming removed 2 bases at V and 2 bases at J, with 7 bases between. In germline, CDR1 is MNHEY, CDR2 SVGAGI. CDR3 nucleotides: TGTGCCAGCAGTTACCAGGGTACCAAAAACATTCAGTACTTC. This encodes CASSYQGTKNIQYF.

Only a few counts were recorded for this clonotype. This chain joins TRBV20-1 and TRBJ2-1; 12 bases align to TRBD2. Germline V gene data show CDR1 as DFQATT and CDR2 as SNEGSKA (reference sequence). The CDR3 has 14 amino acids. Unmatched junction bases numbered 8, after V lost 6 bases and J lost 8 bases. Here the CDR3 DNA reads TGCAGTGCCCCTACTAGCGGGAGGATGGATGAGCAGTTCTTC. Its translation is CSAPTSGRMDEQFF.

This clonotype was detected many times. This chain links TRBV7-3 with TRBJ1-1; TRBD1 aligns across 7 bases. Germline V gene sequence: CDR1 SGHTA, CDR2 FQGTGA. The junction had 2 bases not matched to a gene; V was cut back by 5 bases and J by 2 bases. The CDR3 covers 13 residues. CDR3 in amino acids: CASSRDRNTEAFF. The CDR3 region has the DNA TGTGCCAGCAGCCGGGACAGAAACACTGAAGCTTTCTTT.

This clonotype was seen once. This may stem from a read error, because a much larger clone lies one nucleotide away. CDR3 in amino acids: CASGFGETQYF. The CDR3 region has the DNA TGTGCCAGCGGCTTTGGAGAGACCCAGTACTTC. The chain couples TRBV11-1 to TRBJ2-5; D is unclear. The CDR3 is 11 amino acids. CDR1 and CDR2 (germline): SGHAT, FQDESV (reference sequence).

This clonotype appeared many times. The V gene is TRBV28, the J gene TRBJ2-1; D remains ambiguous. The germline V gene has CDR1 MDHEN and CDR2 SYDVKM. Trimming left V 6 bases short and J 4 bases short, with 10 bases between. The CDR3 spans 13 residues. The CDR3 loop is CASSPPGYNEQFF. In DNA, the CDR3 is TGTGCCAGCAGCCCCCCCGGGTACAATGAGCAGTTCTTC.

This clonotype was seen repeatedly, ten times or more. The chain recombines TRBV6-1 with TRBJ2-3; tentative D call: TRBD1 (7 bases). Trimming took 6 bases from V and 2 from J, leaving 18 bases between them. Germline CDR1 reads MNHNS; CDR2 reads SASEGT. The CDR3 runs 16 residues. The CDR3 nucleotides read TGTGCCAGCAGCCCCCAGGGGGAGGCATTCACAGATACGCAGTATTTT. The encoded protein is CASSPQGEAFTDTQYF.